The rows below give T cell receptor beta chains drawn from one sample of a study of T cell responses to AZD1222 COVID-19 vaccine. Data came from immunoSEQ multiplex PCR; TCRdb stores just in-frame clones and leaves some out. The data contain tens of thousands of clones, 75% to 85% of them seen just once; the ten biggest clones take up roughly 4.5%. The input for sequencing was peripheral blood, taken 28 days after the second AZD1222 dose. The source is an adult who received the AZD1222 COVID-19 vaccine. CDR3s leave out the opening cysteine and the closing phenylalanine or tryptophan.

v_gene	j_gene	CDR3aa
TRBV6-4	TRBJ2-2	ASEGDTGELF
TRBV7-2	TRBJ1-1	ASSLGDRRNTEAF
TRBV19	TRBJ2-7	ASSAQTSGSSYEQY
TRBV18	TRBJ1-1	ASSPQWGQPTLNTEAF
TRBV30	TRBJ1-5	AWGRGLNQPQH
TRBV9	TRBJ2-2	ASSALGLGTGELF
TRBV11-2	TRBJ1-1	ASSLTRWGTEAF
TRBV9	TRBJ1-5	ASSLEGSYQPQH
TRBV15	TRBJ2-3	ATSRVGRDTQY
TRBV7-8	TRBJ1-5	ASSLATASFGQPQH
TRBV5-1	TRBJ2-6	ASSLGGSSGANVLT
TRBV29-1	TRBJ1-1	SAHGGGGTEAF
TRBV6-5	TRBJ2-2	ASSHDRDTGELF
TRBV5-1	TRBJ2-1	ASSLGGVNEQF
TRBV6-5	TRBJ2-3	ASSYQLGTDTQY
TRBV7-2	TRBJ1-2	ASSPQGFRYGYT
TRBV3-1/TRBV3-2	TRBJ2-3	ASSQSLATDTQY
TRBV27	TRBJ2-1	ASSLQLWGNEQF
TRBV15	TRBJ1-1	ATSSPDRNEAF
TRBV4-1	TRBJ1-4	ASSQGTTGTNEKLF
TRBV7-2	TRBJ2-2	ASSLVGQRSTGELF
TRBV29-1	TRBJ1-3	SAERLQGSSGNTIY
TRBV7-3	TRBJ2-3	ASSFEGVPDTQY
TRBV6-2/TRBV6-3	TRBJ1-4	ASRPRVFNNEKLF
TRBV19	TRBJ1-2	ASSTPAGGYGYT
TRBV18	TRBJ2-7	ASSDRGVAYEQY
TRBV29-1	TRBJ1-2	SVDAREEHGYT
TRBV6-2/TRBV6-3	TRBJ1-3	ASSYYGEFSGNTIY
TRBV19	TRBJ1-5	ASSSLGRGLRDQPQH
TRBV14	TRBJ1-4	ASSPLLPGQGEKLF
TRBV24-1	TRBJ1-5	ATSGSFRDQPQH
TRBV5-5	TRBJ1-3	ASSVLAQANSVDPY
TRBV28	TRBJ1-2	ASRRGGYYGYT
TRBV3-1/TRBV3-2	TRBJ2-3	ASSHPGLQAYTQY
TRBV5-1	TRBJ2-3	ASSKGQGDADTQY
TRBV5-1	TRBJ1-6	ASSMLAGALNSPLH
TRBV5-6	TRBJ1-5	ASSLLGRGGNQPQH
TRBV7-2	TRBJ2-3	ASTLKLSTDTQY
TRBV28	TRBJ1-4	ASGTVNEKLF
TRBV9	TRBJ2-1	ASSVGSQREGHEQF
TRBV12-5	TRBJ2-7	ASGLLSGYEQY
TRBV7-2	TRBJ2-3	ASSSNTDTQY
TRBV12-3/TRBV12-4	TRBJ1-1	ASSAQGRGEAF
TRBV7-2	TRBJ2-6	ASRQIRDRGSGANVLT
TRBV6-5	TRBJ1-4	ASSYLGQNEKLF
TRBV4-2	TRBJ2-5	ASSHLAGSETQY
TRBV27	TRBJ2-5	ASSLWAAGIQETQY
TRBV28	TRBJ1-2	ASSSSGTGLNYGYT
TRBV24-1	TRBJ2-5	ATSEPSPGETQY
TRBV4-2	TRBJ2-5	ASSQAHSGPEGETQY
TRBV7-2	TRBJ1-2	ASSSPIDRVSGYT
TRBV6-2/TRBV6-3	TRBJ2-4	ASSYFASGNIQY
TRBV6-6	TRBJ2-7	ASSHAGTIPYEQY
TRBV18	TRBJ1-6	ASSPTKDSLTPLH
TRBV24-1	TRBJ2-5	ATQGSGRGFETQY